This TCR beta chain originates from a study of OX40 agonist ivuxolimab in advanced cancers. Study at large: Six ivuxolimab dose levels, 0.01 to 10 mg/kg, were given intravenously every 2 weeks.

Study-level findings and limits: CD8+ T cells were the subset that, on average, had more expanded clones than CD4+.

Profiled with immunoSEQ multiplex PCR; TCRdb holds only in-frame clones, not every one. The data show roughly 5,300 clones, with about three fifths seen just once and around 42% held by the top ten. By share, this clone counts as medium-sized. No antigen is known for it. The sequences come from CD4+ or CD8+ T cells sorted from blood, collected in a trial of the OX40 agonist ivuxolimab. This receptor was obtained from an adult with an advanced solid tumor such as melanoma, head and neck, liver or kidney cancer.

CDR3: CASSQRQRNTEAFF. The CDR3 DNA is TGTGCCAGCAGCCAACGACAAAGGAACACTGAAGCTTTCTTT. This sequence joins TRBV14 and TRBJ1-1; D ambiguous. This CDR3 has 14 amino acids. Trimming took 2 bases from V and 1 from J, leaving 8 bases between them. Germline V lookup: CDR1 SGHDN, CDR2 FVKESK.